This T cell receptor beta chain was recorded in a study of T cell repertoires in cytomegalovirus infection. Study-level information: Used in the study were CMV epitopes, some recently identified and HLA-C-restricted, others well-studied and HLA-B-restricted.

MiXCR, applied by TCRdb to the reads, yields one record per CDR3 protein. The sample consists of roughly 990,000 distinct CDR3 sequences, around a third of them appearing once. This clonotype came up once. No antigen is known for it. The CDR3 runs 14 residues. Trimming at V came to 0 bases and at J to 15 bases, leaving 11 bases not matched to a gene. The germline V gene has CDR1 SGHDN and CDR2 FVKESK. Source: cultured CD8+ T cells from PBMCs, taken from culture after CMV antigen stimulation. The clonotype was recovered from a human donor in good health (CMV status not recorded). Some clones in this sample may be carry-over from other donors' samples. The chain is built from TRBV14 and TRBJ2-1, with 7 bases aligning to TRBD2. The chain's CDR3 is CASSQDRWGGGRFF. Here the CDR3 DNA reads TGTGCCAGCAGCCAAGATCGATGGGGGGGAGGGAGGTTCTTC. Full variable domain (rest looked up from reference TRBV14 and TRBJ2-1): EAGVTQFPSHSVIEKGQTVTLRCDPISGHDNLYWYRRVMGKEIKFLLHFVKESKQDESGMPNNRFLAERTGGTYSTLKVQPAELEDSGVYFCASSQDRWGGGRFFGPGTRLTVL.